This TCR beta chain was sequenced during a study of blood T cell repertoires in COVID-19. Method: immunoSEQ multiplex PCR; TCRdb's copy keeps in-frame clones and lacks some. The table lists roughly 180,000 clones, more than 80% of them singletons. The germline gives CDR1 MGHRA, CDR2 YSYEKL. The CDR3 is 15 residues long. V lost 0 bases and J 0 bases, leaving 8 bases between the germline ends. The sequenced sample consisted of peripheral blood. The TCR sequence derives from an older woman with acute or convalescent COVID-19. V is TRBV4-1 and J is TRBJ1-2; no clear D. The CDR3 nucleotides are TGCGCCAGCAGCCAAGAACGGTTAGCTAACTATGGCTACACCTTC. It yields the protein CASSQERLANYGYTF.